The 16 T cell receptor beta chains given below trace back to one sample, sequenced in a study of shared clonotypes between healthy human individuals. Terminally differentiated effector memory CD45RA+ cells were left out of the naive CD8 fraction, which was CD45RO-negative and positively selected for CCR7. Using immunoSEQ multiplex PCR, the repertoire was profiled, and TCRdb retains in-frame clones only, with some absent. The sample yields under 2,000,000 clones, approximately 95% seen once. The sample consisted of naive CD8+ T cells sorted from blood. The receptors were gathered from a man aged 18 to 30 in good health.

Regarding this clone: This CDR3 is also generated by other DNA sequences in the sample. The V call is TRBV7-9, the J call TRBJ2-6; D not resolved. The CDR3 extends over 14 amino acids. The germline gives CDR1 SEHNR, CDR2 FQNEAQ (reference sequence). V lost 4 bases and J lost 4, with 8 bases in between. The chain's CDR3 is CASSSSSGANVLTF. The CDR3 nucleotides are TGTGCCAGCAGCTCTTCTTCCGGGGCCAACGTCCTGACTTTC.

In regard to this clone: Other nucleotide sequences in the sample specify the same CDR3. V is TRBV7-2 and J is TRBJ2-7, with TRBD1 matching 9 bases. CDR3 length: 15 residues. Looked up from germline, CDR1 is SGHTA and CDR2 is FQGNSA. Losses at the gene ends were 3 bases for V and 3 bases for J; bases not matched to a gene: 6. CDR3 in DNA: TGTGCCAGCAGCTTGTCCGGGACAGGGATCTACGAGCAGTACTTC. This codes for CASSLSGTGIYEQYF.

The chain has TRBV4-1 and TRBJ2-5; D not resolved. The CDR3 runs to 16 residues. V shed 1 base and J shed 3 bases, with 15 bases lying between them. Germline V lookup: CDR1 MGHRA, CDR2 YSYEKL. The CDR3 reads CASSQVDDCAEETQYF. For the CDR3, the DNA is TGCGCCAGCAGCCAAGTGGATGACTGTGCGGAAGAGACCCAGTACTTC.

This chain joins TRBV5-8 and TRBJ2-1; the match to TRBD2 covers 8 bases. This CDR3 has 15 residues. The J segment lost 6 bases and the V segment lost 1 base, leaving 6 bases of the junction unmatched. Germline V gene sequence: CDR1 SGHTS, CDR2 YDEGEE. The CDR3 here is CASSLSGGRTNEQFF. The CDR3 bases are TGTGCCAGCAGCTTGTCGGGCGGGAGGACCAATGAGCAGTTCTTC.

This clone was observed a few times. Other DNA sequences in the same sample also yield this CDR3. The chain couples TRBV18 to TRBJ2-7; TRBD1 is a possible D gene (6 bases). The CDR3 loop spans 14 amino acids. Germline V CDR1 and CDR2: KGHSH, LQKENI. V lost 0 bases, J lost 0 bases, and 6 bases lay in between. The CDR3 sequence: CASSPPDSSYEQYF. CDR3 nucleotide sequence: TGTGCCAGCTCACCACCGGACAGCTCCTACGAGCAGTACTTC.

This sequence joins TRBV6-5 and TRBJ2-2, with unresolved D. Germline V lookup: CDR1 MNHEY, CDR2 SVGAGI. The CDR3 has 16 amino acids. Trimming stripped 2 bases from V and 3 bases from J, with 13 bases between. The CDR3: CASSYGRPSYTGELFF. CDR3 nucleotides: TGTGCCAGCAGTTACGGCAGACCCTCCTACACCGGGGAGCTGTTTTTT.

The CDR3 bases are TGTGCCAGCAGTCCAAGACAGGCCAGGGCTGAAGCTTTCTTT. Protein sequence: CASSPRQARAEAFF. The rearrangement joins TRBV6-6 to TRBJ1-1; the D gene is possibly TRBD1 (6 bases). The germline CDR1 and CDR2 sequences are MNHNY and SVGAGI (reference sequence). V was cut by 5 bases and J by 6 bases, with 16 bases left in between. CDR3 length equals 14 residues.

The CDR3 sequence is CASKASGNTIYF. CDR3 nucleotide sequence: TGTGCCAGCAAGGCTTCTGGAAACACCATATATTTT. This chain connects TRBV2 to TRBJ1-3; D gene uncertain. Trimming took off 7 bases at V and 1 base at J, with 5 bases between the two ends. There are 12 residues in the CDR3. Looked up from germline, CDR1 is SNHLY and CDR2 is FYNNEI.

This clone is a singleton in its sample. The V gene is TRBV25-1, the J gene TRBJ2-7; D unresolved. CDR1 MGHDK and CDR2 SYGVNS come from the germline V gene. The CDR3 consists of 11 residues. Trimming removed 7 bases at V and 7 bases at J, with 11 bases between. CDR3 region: CASNIRGEQYF. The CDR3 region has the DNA TGTGCCAGCAACATCAGAGGAGAGCAGTACTTC.

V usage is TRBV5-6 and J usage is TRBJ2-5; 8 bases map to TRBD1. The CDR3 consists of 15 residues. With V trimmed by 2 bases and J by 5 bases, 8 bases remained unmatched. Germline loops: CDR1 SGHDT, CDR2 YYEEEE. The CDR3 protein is CASSLERQGRETQYF. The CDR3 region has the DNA TGTGCCAGCAGCTTAGAGAGACAGGGGCGCGAGACCCAGTACTTC.

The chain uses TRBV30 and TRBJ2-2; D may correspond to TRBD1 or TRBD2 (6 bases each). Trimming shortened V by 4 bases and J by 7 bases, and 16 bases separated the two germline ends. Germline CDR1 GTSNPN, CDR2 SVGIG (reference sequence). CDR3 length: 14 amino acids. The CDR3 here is CAWTLGGNDGELFF. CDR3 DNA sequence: TGTGCCTGGACCCTAGGGGGGAACGACGGGGAGCTGTTTTTT.

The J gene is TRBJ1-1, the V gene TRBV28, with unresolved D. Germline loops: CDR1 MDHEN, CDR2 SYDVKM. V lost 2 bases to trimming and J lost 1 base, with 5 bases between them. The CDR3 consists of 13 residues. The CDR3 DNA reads TGTGCCAGCAGTTTAGGATCGAACACTGAAGCTTTCTTT. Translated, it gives CASSLGSNTEAFF. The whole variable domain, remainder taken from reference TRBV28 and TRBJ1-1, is DVKVTQSSRYLVKRTGEKVFLECVQDMDHENMFWYRQDPGLGLRLIYFSYDVKMKEKGDIPEGYSVSREKKERFSLILESASTNQTSMYLCASSLGSNTEAFFGQGTRLTVV.

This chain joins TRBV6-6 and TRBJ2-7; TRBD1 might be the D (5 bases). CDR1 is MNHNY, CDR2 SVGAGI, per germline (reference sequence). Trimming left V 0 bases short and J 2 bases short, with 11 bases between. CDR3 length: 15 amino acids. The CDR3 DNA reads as TGTGCCAGCAGTTACTCCCCGGACAACCCCTACGAGCAGTACTTC. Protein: CASSYSPDNPYEQYF.

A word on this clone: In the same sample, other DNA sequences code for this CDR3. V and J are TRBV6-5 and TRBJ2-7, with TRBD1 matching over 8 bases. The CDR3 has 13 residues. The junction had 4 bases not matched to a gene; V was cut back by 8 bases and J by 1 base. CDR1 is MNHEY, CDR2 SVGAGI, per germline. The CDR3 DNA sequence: TGTGCCAGCGGACAGGGAGCTTCCTACGAGCAGTACTTC. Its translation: CASGQGASYEQYF.

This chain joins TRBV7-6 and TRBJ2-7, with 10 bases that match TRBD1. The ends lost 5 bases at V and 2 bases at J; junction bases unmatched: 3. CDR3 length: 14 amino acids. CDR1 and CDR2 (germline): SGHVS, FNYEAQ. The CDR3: CASSQGTGAYEQYF. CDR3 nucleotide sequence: TGTGCCAGCAGCCAGGGGACAGGGGCCTACGAGCAGTACTTC.

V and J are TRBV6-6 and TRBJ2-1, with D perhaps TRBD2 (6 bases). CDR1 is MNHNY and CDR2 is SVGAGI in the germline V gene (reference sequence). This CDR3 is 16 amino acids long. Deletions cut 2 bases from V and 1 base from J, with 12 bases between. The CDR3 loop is CASSYGRGPSYNEQFF. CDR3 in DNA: TGTGCCAGCAGTTACGGGCGGGGCCCATCCTACAATGAGCAGTTCTTC.